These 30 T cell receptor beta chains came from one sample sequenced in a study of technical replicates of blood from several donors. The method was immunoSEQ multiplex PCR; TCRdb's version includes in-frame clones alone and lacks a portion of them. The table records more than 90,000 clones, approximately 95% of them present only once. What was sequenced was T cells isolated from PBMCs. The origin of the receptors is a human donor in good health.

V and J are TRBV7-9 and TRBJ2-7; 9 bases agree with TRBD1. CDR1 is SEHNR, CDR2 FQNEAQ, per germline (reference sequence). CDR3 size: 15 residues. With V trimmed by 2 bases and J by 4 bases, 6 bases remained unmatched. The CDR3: CASSLWGQGGYEQYF. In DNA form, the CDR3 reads TGTGCCAGCAGCTTATGGGGACAGGGCGGATACGAGCAGTACTTC.

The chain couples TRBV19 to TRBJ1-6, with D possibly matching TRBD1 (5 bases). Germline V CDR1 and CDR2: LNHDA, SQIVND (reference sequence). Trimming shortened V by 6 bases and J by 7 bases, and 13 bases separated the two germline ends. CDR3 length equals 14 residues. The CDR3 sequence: CASRGEGTNSPLHF. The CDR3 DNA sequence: TGTGCCAGTAGGGGGGAGGGTACCAATTCACCCCTCCACTTT.

This CDR3 reads CASSDRGAGYGYTF. DNA of the CDR3: TGTGCCAGCAGTGATCGGGGGGCTGGCTATGGCTACACCTTC. V usage is TRBV6-1 and J usage is TRBJ1-2; D may be TRBD1 (6 bases). Germline lookup yields CDR1 MNHNS and CDR2 SASEGT. Trimming left V 3 bases short and J 4 bases short, with 12 bases between. The CDR3 spans 14 residues.

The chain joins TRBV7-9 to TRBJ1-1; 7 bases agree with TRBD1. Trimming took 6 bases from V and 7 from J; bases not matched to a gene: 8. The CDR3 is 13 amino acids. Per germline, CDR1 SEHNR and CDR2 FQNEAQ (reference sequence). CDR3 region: CASSSTGEVEAFF. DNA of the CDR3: TGTGCCAGCAGTTCCACAGGGGAAGTTGAAGCTTTCTTT.

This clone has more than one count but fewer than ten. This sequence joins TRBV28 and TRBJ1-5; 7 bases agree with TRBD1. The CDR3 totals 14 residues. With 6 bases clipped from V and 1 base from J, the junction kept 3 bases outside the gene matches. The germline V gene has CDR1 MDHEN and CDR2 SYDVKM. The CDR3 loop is CASSRGQSNQPQHF. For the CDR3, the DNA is TGTGCCAGCAGCCGGGGACAGAGCAATCAGCCCCAGCATTTT.

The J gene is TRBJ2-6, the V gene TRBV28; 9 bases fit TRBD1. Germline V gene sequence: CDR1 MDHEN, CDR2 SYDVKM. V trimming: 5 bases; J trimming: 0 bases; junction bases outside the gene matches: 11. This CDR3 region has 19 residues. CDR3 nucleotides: TGTGCCAGCAGTGGGACAGGGATGCTCTCTCTCTCTGGGGCCAACGTCCTGACTTTC. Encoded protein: CASSGTGMLSLSGANVLTF.

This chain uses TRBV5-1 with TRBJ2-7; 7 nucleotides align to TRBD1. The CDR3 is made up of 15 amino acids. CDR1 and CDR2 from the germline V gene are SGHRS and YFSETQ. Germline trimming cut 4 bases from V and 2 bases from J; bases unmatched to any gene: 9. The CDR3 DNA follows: TGCGCCAGCAGCCCTCGACAGGGAAAAGCCTACGAGCAGTACTTC. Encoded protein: CASSPRQGKAYEQYF.

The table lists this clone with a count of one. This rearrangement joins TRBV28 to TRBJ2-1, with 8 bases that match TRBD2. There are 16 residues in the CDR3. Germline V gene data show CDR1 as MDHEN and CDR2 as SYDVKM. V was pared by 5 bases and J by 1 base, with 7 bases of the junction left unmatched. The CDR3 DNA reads TGTGCCAGCAGTCTCCTGACGGGAGGGTCCTACAATGAGCAGTTCTTC. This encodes CASSLLTGGSYNEQFF. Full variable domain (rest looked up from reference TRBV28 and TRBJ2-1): DVKVTQSSRYLVKRTGEKVFLECVQDMDHENMFWYRQDPGLGLRLIYFSYDVKMKEKGDIPEGYSVSREKKERFSLILESASTNQTSMYLCASSLLTGGSYNEQFFGPGTRLTVL.

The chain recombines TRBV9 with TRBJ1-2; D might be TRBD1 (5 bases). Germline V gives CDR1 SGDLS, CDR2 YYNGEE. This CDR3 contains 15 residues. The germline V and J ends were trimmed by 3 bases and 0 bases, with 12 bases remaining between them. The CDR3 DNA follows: TGTGCCAGCAGCGCGCAGGGCCCGTCTAACTATGGCTACACCTTC. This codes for CASSAQGPSNYGYTF.

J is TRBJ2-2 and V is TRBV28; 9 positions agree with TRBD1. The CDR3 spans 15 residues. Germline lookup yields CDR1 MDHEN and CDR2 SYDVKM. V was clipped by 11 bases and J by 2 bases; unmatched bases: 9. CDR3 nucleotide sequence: TGTGCCTCTCGGTCGGGACAGGGAAACACCGGGGAGCTGTTTTTT. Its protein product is CASRSGQGNTGELFF.

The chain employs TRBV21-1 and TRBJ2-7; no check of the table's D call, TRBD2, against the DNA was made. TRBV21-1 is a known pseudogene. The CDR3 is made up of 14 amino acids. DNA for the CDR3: TGTGCCAGCAGCAAAGTTCTACGGGGATACGAGCAGTACTTC. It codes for CASSKVLRGYEQYF.

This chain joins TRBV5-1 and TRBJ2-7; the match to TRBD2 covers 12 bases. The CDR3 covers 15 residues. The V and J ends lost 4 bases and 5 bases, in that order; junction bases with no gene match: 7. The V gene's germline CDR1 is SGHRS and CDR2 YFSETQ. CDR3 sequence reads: CASSTLAGGPHEQYF. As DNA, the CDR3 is TGCGCCAGCAGCACTCTAGCGGGAGGGCCCCACGAGCAGTACTTC.

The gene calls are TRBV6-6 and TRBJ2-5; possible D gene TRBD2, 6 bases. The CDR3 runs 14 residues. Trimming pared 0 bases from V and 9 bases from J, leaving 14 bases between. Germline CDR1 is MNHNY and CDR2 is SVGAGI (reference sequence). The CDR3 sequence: CASSYSGLSPAQYF. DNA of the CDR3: TGTGCCAGCAGTTACTCCGGACTATCACCGGCCCAGTACTTC.

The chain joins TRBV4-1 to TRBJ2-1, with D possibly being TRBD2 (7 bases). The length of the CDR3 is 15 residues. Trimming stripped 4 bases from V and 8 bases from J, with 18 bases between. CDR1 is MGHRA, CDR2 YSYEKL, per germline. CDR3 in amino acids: CASSPRLAGADEQFF. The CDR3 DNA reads TGCGCCAGCAGCCCACGACTAGCAGGGGCCGATGAGCAGTTCTTC.

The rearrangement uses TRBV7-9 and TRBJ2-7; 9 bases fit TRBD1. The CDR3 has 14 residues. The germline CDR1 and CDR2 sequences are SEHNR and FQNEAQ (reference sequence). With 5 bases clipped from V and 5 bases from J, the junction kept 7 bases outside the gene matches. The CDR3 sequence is CASSLGTGTHEQYF. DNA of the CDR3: TGTGCCAGCAGCCTCGGGACAGGGACCCACGAGCAGTACTTC.

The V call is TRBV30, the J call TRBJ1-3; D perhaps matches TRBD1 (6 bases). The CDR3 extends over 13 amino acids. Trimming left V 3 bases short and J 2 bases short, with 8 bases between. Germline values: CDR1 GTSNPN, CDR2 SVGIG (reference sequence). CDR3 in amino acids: CAWSRGPGNTIYF. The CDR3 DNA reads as TGTGCCTGGAGCAGGGGACCTGGAAACACCATATATTTT. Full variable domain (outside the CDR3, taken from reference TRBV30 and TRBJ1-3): SQTIHQWPATLVQPVGSPLSLECTVEGTSNPNLYWYRQAAGRGLQLLFYSVGIGQISSEVPQNLSASRPQDRQFILSSKKLLLSDSGFYLCAWSRGPGNTIYFGEGSWLTVV.

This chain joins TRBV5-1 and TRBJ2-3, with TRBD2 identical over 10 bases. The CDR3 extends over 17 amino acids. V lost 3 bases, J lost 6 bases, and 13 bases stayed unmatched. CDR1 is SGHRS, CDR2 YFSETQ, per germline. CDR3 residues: CASSSGFRLAGDDTQYF. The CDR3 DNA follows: TGCGCCAGCAGCTCCGGTTTTAGGCTAGCGGGAGACGATACGCAGTATTTT.

The CDR3 sequence is CASSRRGPDYGYTF. DNA for the CDR3: TGTGCCAGCAGCAGAAGGGGGCCGGACTATGGCTACACCTTC. This chain links TRBV7-8 with TRBJ1-2; 7 bases are shared with TRBD1. Germline CDR1 reads SGHVS; CDR2 reads FQNEAQ. Losses at the gene ends were 5 bases for V and 3 bases for J; bases not matched to a gene: 6. CDR3 size: 14 residues.

For the CDR3, the DNA is TGTGCCAGCAGTTACGCTTCGGGACAGGGGGCATACGAGCAGTACTTC. Translation gives CASSYASGQGAYEQYF. This sequence joins TRBV6-5 and TRBJ2-7, with TRBD1 matching 12 bases. V lost 2 bases to trimming and J lost 4 bases; unmatched junction nucleotides: 6. CDR3 size: 16 residues. Germline assignment: CDR1 MNHEY and CDR2 SVGAGI.

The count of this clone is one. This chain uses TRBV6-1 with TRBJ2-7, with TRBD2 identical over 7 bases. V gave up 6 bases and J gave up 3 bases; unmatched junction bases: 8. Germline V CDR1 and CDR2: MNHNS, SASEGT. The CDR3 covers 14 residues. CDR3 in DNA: TGTGCCAGCAGGGTGGTGGGAGGGCACTACGAGCAGTACTTC. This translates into CASRVVGGHYEQYF.

CDR3: CASSVGGRARGAGELFF. The CDR3 nucleotides are TGTGCCAGCAGCGTAGGCGGGAGGGCCCGGGGAGCGGGGGAGCTGTTTTTT. The V call is TRBV9, the J call TRBJ2-2, with 9 nucleotides matching TRBD2. Germline V gene sequence: CDR1 SGDLS, CDR2 YYNGEE. Trimming at V came to 0 bases and at J to 8 bases, leaving 11 bases not matched to a gene. The CDR3 sequence is 17 residues long.

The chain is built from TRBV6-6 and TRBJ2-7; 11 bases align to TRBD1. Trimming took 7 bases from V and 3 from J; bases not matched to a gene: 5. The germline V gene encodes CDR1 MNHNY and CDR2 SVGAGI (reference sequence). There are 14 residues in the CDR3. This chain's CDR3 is CASNPGTGGYEQYF. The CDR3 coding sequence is TGTGCCAGCAACCCCGGGACAGGGGGCTACGAGCAGTACTTC.

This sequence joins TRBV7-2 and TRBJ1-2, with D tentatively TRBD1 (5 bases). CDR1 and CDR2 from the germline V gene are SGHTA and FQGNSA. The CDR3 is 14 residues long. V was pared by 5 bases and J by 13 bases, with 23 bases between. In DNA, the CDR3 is TGTGCCAGCAGCCCAGGGATGACGGGGGTCGGACCCACCTTC. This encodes CASSPGMTGVGPTF.

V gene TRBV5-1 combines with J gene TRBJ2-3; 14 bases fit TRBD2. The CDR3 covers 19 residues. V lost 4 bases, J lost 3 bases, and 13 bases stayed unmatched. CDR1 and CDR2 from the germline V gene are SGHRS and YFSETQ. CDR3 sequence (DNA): TGCGCCAGCAGCCCAGGGACTAGCGGGAGTGACTTTGGTACAGATACGCAGTATTTT. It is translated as CASSPGTSGSDFGTDTQYF.

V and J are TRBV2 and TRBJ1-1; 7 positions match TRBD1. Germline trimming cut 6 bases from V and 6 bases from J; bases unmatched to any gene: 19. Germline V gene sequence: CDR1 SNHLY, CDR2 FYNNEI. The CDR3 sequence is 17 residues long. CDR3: CASRTTGFDPSGAEAFF. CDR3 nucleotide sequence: TGTGCCAGCAGAACGACAGGGTTTGATCCTTCGGGCGCTGAAGCTTTCTTT. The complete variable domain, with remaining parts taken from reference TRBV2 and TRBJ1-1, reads EPEVTQTPSHQVTQMGQEVILRCVPISNHLYFYWYRQILGQKVEFLVSFYNNEISEKSEIFDDQFSVERPDGSNFTLKIRSTKLEDSAMYFCASRTTGFDPSGAEAFFGQGTRLTVV.

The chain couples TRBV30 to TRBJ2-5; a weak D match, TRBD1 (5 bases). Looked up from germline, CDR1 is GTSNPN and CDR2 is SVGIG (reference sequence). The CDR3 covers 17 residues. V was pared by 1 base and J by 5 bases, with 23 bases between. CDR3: CAWSGATASGWRETQYF. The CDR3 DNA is TGTGCCTGGAGTGGTGCGACAGCTAGTGGATGGCGGGAGACCCAGTACTTC.

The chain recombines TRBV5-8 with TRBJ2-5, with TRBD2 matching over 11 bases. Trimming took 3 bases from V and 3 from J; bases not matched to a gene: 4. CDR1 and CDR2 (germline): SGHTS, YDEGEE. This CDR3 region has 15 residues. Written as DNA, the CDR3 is TGTGCCAGCAGCTGGGTACTAGCGGGGGAAGAGACCCAGTACTTC. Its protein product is CASSWVLAGEETQYF.

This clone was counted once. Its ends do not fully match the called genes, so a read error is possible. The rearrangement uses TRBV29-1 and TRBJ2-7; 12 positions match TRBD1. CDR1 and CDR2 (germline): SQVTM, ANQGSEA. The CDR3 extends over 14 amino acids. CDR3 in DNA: TGCAGCGTGGAAGGGACAGGGGGCGATTACGAGCAGTACTTC. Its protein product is CSVEGTGGDYEQYF.

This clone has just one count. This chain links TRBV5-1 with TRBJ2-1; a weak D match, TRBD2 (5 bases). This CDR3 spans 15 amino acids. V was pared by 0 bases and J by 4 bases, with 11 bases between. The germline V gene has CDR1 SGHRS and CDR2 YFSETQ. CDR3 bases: TGCGCCAGCAGCTTGGGAGTGTCGGGGTACAATGAGCAGTTCTTC. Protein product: CASSLGVSGYNEQFF.

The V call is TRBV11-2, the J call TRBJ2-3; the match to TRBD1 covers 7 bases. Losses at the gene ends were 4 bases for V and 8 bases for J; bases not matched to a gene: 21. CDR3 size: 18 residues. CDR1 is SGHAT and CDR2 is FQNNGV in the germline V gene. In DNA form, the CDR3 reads TGTGCCAGCAGCTCCTACCCCTCCGACAGGGTGAGAATCGGTACGCAGTATTTT. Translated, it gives CASSSYPSDRVRIGTQYF.